This TCR beta chain was identified during a study of early stage breast cancer tumors. Overall study: Most of the 16 invasive tumors were ER+, PR+ and HER2-.

Worth noting for this clone: Its antigen remains unknown.

Blood replicates held 0.5 ug DNA, tumor or normal breast 1.5 ug, two each. The assay was immunoSEQ multiplex PCR, and TCRdb's table has in-frame clones only and misses some. The table has about 58,000 clones, 60% to 85% seen once. Study-wide results and caveats: Comparing each tissue with blood distinguished tumor from normal in about 85% of the 16 patients.

This clonotype was sampled from a person aged 25 to 45 with breast cancer. What was sequenced was blood.

In DNA, the CDR3 is TGTGCCAGCAGTGGAACCAGGGGTTGGAACTATGGCTACACCTTC. Translation gives CASSGTRGWNYGYTF. The chain links TRBV2 to TRBJ1-2; a possible D gene is TRBD1 (6 bases). This CDR3 contains 15 residues. CDR1 and CDR2 from the germline V gene are SNHLY and FYNNEI. Deletions cut 4 bases from V and 2 bases from J, with 14 bases between.